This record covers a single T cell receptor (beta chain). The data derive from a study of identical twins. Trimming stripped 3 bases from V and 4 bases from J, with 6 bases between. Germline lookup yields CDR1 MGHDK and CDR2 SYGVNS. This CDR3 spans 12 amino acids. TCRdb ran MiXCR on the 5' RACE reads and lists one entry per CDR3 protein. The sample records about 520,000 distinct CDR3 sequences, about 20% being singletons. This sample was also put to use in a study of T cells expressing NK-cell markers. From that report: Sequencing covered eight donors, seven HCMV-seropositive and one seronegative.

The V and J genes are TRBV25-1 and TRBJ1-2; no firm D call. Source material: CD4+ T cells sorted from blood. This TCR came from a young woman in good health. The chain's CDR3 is CASSETIYGYTF. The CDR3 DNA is TGTGCCAGCAGTGAGACGATCTATGGCTACACCTTC.